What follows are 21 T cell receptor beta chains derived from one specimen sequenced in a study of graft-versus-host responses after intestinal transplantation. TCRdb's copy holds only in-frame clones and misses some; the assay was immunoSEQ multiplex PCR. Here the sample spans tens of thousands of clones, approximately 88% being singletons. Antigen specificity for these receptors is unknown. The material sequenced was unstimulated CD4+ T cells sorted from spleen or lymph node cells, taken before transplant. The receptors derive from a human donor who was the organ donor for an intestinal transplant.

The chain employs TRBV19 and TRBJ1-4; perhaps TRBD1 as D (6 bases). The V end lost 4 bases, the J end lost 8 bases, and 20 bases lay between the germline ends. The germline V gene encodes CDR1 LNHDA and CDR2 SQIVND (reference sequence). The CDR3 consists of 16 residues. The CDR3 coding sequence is TGTGCCAGTAGTACCTCGCGCGGGGGGCTAGAAGAAAAACTGTTTTTT. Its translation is CASSTSRGGLEEKLFF.

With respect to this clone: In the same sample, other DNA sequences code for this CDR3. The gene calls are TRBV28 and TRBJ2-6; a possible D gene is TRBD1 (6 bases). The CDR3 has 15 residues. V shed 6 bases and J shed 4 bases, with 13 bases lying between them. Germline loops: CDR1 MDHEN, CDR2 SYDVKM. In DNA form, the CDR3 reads TGTGCCAGCAGCCTAACAGGGCCGGGGGCCAACGTCCTGACTTTC. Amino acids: CASSLTGPGANVLTF.

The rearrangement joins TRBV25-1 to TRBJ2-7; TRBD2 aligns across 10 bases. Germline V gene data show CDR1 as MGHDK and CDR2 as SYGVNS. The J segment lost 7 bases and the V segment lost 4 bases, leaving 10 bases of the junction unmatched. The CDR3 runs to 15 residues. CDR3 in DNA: TGTGCCAGCAGTGTCCGCAAAGCGGGGGGGGGTGAGCAGTACTTC. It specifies CASSVRKAGGGEQYF.

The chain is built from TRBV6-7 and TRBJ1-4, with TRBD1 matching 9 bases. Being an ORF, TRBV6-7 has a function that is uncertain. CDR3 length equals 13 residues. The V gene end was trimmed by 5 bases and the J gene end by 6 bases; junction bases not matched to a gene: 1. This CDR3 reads CASSHRGHEKLFF. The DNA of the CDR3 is TGTGCCAGCAGTCACAGGGGGCATGAAAAACTGTTTTTT.

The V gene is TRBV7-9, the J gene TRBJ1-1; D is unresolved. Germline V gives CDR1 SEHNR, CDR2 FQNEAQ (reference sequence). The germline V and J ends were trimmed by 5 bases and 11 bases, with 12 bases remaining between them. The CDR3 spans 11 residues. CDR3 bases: TGTGCCAGCAGCCTAGGAAGGGAGGCTTTCTTT. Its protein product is CASSLGREAFF.

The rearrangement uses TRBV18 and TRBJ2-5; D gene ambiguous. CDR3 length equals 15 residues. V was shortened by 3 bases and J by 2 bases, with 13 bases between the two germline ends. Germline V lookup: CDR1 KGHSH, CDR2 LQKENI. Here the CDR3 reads CASSPRSAKQETQYF. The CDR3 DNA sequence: TGTGCCAGCTCACCGAGGAGCGCGAAACAAGAGACCCAGTACTTC.

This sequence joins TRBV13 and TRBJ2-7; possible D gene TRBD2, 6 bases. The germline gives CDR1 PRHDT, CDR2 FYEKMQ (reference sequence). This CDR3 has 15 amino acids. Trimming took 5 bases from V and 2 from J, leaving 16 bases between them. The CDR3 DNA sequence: TGTGCCAGCAGCCCACCCCCAGCGGGCCCCTACGAGCAGTACTTC. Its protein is CASSPPPAGPYEQYF.

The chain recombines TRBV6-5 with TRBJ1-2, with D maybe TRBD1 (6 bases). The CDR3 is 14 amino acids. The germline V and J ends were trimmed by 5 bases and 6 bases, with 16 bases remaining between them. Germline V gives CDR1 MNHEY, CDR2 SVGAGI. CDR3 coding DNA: TGTGCCAGCAGTCTGACAGGCAGGGCTGATGGCTACACCTTC. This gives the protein CASSLTGRADGYTF.

CDR3: CASSRVEGRGPIYNEQFF. CDR3 bases: TGCGCCAGCAGCCGGGTGGAAGGGAGAGGTCCCATATACAATGAGCAGTTCTTC. The chain couples TRBV5-1 to TRBJ2-1, with D maybe TRBD2 (5 bases). CDR3 length: 18 residues. The germline V gene has CDR1 SGHRS and CDR2 YFSETQ. Trimming stripped 4 bases from V and 4 bases from J, with 24 bases between.

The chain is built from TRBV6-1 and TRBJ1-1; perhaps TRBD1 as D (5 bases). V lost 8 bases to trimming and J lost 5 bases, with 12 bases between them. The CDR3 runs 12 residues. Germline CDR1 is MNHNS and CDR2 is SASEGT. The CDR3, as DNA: TGTGCCAGCGGGGTGGAGGGGACTGAAGCTTTCTTT. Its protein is CASGVEGTEAFF.

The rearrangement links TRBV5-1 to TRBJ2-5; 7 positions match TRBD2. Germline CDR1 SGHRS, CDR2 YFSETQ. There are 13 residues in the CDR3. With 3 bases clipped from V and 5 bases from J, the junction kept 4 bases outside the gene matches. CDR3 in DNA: TGCGCCAGCAGCTACCCCGGGAGGGAGACCCAGTACTTC. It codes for CASSYPGRETQYF.

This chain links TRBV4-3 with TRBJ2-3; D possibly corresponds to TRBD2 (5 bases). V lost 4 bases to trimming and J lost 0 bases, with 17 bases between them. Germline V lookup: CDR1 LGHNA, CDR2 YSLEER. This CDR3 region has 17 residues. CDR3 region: CASSRPLLGVSTDTQYF. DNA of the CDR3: TGCGCCAGCAGCCGCCCACTGTTGGGAGTGAGCACAGATACGCAGTATTTT.

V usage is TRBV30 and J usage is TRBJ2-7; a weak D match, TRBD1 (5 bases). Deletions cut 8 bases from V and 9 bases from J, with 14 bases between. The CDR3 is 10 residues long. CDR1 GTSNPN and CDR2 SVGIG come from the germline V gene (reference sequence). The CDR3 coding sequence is TGTGCCCGTGGCGAAGGGGCGCAGTACTTC. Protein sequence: CARGEGAQYF.

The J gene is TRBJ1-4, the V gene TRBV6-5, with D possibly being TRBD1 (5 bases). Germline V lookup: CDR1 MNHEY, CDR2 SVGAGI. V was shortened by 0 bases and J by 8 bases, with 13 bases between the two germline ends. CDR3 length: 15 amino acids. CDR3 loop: CASSYSTAGREKLFF. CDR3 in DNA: TGTGCCAGCAGTTACTCGACGGCAGGGAGGGAAAAACTGTTTTTT.

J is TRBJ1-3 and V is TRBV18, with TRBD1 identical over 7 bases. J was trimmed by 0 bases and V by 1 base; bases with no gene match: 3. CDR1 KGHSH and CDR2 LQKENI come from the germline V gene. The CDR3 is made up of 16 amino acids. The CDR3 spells CASSPLGTDSGNTIYF. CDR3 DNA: TGTGCCAGCTCACCACTTGGGACAGACTCTGGAAACACCATATATTTT.

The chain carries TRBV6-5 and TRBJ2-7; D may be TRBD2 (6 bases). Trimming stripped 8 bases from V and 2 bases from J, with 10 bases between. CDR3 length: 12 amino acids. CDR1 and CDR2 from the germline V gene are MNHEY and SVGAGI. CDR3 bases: TGTGCCAGCTCGGAGGGGCCCTACGAGCAGTACTTC. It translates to CASSEGPYEQYF.

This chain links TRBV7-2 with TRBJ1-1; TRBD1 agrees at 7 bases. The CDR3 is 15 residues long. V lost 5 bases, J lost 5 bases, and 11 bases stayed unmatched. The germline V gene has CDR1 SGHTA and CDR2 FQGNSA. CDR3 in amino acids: CASSKWTGRVTEAFF. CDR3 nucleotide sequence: TGTGCCAGCAGCAAATGGACAGGACGCGTGACTGAAGCTTTCTTT.

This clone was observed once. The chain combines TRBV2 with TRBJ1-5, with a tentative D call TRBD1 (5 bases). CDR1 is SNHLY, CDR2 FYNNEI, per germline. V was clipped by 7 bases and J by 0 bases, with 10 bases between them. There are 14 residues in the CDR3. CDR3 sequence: CASNRQYSNQPQHF. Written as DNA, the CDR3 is TGTGCCAGCAATAGACAGTATAGCAATCAGCCCCAGCATTTT.

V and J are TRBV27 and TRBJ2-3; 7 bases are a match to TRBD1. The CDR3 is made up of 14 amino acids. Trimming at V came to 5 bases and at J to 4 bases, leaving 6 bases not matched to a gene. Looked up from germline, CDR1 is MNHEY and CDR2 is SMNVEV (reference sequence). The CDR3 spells CASSVGGRPDTQYF. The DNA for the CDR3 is TGTGCCAGCAGTGTAGGGGGCCGACCAGATACGCAGTATTTT.

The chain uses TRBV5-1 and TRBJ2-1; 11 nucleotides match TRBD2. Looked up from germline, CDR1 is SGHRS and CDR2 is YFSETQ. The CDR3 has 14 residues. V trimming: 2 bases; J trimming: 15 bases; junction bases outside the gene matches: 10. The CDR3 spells CASSFELAGGSLFF. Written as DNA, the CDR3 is TGCGCCAGCAGCTTTGAGCTAGCGGGAGGCTCGTTGTTCTTC.

CDR3 bases: TGTGCCAGCAGCGACGCTAAACCGGGACCCGGTAGGGGGGGTGAGCAGTTCTTC. It specifies CASSDAKPGPGRGGEQFF. The chain links TRBV2 to TRBJ2-1; possible D gene TRBD2, 7 bases. CDR1 SNHLY and CDR2 FYNNEI come from the germline V gene. The CDR3 has 18 amino acids. V gave up 6 bases and J gave up 9 bases, with 30 bases separating them.